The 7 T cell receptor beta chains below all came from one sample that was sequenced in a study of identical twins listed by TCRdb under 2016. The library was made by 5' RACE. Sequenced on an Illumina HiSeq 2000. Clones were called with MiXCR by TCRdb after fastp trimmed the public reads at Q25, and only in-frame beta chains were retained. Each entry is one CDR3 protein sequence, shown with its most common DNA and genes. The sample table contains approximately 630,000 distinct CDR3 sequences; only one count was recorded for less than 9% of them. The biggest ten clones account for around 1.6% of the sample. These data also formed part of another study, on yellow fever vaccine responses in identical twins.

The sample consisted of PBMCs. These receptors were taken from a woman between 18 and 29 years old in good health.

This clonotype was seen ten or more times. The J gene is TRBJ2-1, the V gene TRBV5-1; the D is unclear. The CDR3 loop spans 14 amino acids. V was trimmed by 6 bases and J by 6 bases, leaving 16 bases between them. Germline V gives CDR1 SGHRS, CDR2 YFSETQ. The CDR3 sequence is CASKDVLATNEQFF. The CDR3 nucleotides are TGCGCCAGCAAAGACGTGCTCGCAACCAATGAGCAGTTCTTC.

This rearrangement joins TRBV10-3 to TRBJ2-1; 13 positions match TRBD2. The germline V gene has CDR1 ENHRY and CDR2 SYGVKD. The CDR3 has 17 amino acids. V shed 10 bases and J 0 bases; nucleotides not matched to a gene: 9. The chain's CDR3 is CATIGLAGDSSYNEQFF. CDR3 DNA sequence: TGTGCCACCATAGGACTAGCGGGGGACAGCTCCTACAATGAGCAGTTCTTC.

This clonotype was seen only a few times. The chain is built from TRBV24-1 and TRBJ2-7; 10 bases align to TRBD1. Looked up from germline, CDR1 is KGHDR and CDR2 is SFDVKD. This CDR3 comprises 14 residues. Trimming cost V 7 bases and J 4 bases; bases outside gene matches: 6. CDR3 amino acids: CATSKGQGQYEQYF. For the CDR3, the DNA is TGTGCCACCAGCAAGGGACAGGGGCAGTACGAGCAGTACTTC.

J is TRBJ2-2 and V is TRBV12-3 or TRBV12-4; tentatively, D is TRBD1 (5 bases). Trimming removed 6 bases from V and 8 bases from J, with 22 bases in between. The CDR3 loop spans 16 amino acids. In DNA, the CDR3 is TGTGCCAGCAGGGTATACCAAGGGGCAGGGCTAGGGGAGCTGTTTTTT. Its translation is CASRVYQGAGLGELFF.

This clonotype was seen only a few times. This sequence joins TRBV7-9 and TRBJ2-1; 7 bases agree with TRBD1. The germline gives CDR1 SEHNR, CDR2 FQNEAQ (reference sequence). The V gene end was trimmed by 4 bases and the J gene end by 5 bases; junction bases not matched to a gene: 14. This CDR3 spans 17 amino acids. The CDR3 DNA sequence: TGTGCCAGCAGCTACAGCAAAGACAGGGTCGGGGACAATGAGCAGTTCTTC. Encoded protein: CASSYSKDRVGDNEQFF.

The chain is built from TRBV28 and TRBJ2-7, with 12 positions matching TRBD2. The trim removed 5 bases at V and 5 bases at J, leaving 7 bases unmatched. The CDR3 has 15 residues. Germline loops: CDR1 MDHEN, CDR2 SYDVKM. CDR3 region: CASSGLAGGGNEQYF. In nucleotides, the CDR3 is TGTGCCAGCAGTGGGCTAGCGGGAGGGGGGAACGAGCAGTACTTC.

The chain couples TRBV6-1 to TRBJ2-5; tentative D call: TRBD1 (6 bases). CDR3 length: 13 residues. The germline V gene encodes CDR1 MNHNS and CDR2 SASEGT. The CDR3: CTSGAPRRETQYF. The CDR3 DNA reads TGTACTTCAGGGGCCCCACGTCGAGAGACCCAGTACTTC.